Sequencing of this TCR beta chain was carried out in a study of post-analysis software for immune sequencing data. Study-wide results and limits: In patients, TRBV5-6, TRBV5-1 and TRBV20-1 belonged to about five TRBV segments found more frequently than in controls.

On this clonotype: Antigen: not known.

The TCR beta cDNA libraries contained unique molecular identifiers. TCRdb recomputed calls from the PCR reads with MiXCR, one row per CDR3 protein. The repertoire consists of around 200,000 distinct CDR3 sequences, with 29% occurring once and the leading ten covering around 3.2%. Germline V gives CDR1 LGHDT, CDR2 YNNKEL (reference sequence). The trim removed 2 bases at V and 0 bases at J, leaving 0 bases unmatched. This CDR3 comprises 15 residues. J is TRBJ2-2 and V is TRBV3-1; 7 nucleotides align to TRBD1. Sequencing was performed on blood. The receptor was isolated from a girl aged 2-17 years with multiple sclerosis. CDR3 amino acids: CASSQQGANTGELFF. The CDR3 DNA follows: TGTGCCAGCAGCCAACAGGGGGCGAACACCGGGGAGCTGTTTTTT.